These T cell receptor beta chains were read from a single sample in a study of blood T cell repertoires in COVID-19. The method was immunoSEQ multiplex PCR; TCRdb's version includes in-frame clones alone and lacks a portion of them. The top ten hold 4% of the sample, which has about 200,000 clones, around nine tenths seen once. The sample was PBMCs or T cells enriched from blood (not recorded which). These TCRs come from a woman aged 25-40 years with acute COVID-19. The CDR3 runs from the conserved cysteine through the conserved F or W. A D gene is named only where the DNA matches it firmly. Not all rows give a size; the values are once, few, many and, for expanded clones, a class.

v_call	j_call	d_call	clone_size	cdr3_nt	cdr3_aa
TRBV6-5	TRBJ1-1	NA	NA	TGTGCCAGCAGTTACTCGAAAGGGGTGAACACTGAAGCTTTCTTT	CASSYSKGVNTEAFF
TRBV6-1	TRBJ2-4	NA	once	TGTGCCAGCAGTGAACAGCCGGGTGGCAAAAACATTCAGTACTTC	CASSEQPGGKNIQYF
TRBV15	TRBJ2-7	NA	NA	TGTGCCACCAGCTTGGCCGTTTCCTACGAGCAGTACTTC	CATSLAVSYEQYF
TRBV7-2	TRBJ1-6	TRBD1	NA	TGTGCCAGCAGCACTACAGGGGCGCTTAATAATTCACCCCTCCACTTT	CASSTTGALNNSPLHF
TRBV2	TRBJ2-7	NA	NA	TGTGCCAGCAGTGAAAAACTAGCCTACTACGAGCAGTACTTC	CASSEKLAYYEQYF
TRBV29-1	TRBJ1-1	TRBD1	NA	TGCAGCGGCTCCAGGGGGTCAGTTAGGTCTGAAGCTTTCTTT	CSGSRGSVRSEAFF
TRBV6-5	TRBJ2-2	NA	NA	TGTGCCAGCACCTCCGGAGCGGGTGAGGTCGGGGAGCTGTTTTTT	CASTSGAGEVGELFF
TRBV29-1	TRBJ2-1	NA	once	TGCAGCGTTGAGATTTTTGTCGGTGAGCAGTTCTTC	CSVEIFVGEQFF
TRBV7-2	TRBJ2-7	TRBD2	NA	TGTGCCAGCAGTTGGACTAGCGGGGCCGCCTACGAGCAGTACTTC	CASSWTSGAAYEQYF
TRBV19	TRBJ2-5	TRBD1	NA	TGTGCCAGTAGTCCTTCCGGGACAGGACTCCAAGAGACCCAGTACTTC	CASSPSGTGLQETQYF
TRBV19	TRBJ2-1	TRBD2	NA	TGTGCCAGTAGTATAGATATTGCGGGGGGCTCCCATGAGCAGTTCTTC	CASSIDIAGGSHEQFF
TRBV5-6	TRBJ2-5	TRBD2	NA	TGTGCCAGCAGCTTTCCGGAATTGGTAGGGAGGGTCCAAGAGACCCAGTACTTC	CASSFPELVGRVQETQYF
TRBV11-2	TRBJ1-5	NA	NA	TGTGCCAGCAGCTCTTCGGGCGGGCAGCCCCAGCATTTT	CASSSSGGQPQHF
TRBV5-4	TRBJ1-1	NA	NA	TGTGCCAGCAGCCCTATCGAACGCGATGAAGCTTTCTTT	CASSPIERDEAFF
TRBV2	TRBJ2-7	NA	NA	TGTGCCAGCGATGGCCGGCAGTGGGGGCTCAGCTACGAGCAGTACTTC	CASDGRQWGLSYEQYF
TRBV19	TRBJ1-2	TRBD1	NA	TGTGCCAGTAGTATCGGCGGACAGGTCTATGGCTACACCTTC	CASSIGGQVYGYTF
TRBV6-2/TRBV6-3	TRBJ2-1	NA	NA	TGTGCCAGCAGTTATAGGGGCGATGAGCAGTTCTTC	CASSYRGDEQFF
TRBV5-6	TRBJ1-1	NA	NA	TGTGCCAGCAGCTTTGGAGGGGAAATAGTCACTGAAGCTTTCTTT	CASSFGGEIVTEAFF
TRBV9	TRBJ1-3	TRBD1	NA	TGTGCCAGCAGCGGACTGACAGGGTTTGACACCATATATTTT	CASSGLTGFDTIYF
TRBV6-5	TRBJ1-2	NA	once	TGTGCCAGCAGTTACTCGATCCGGGATGGCTACACCTTC	CASSYSIRDGYTF
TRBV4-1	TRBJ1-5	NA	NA	TGCGCCAGCAGCCAGGCAGGGGTGAGCAATCAGCCCCAGCATTTT	CASSQAGVSNQPQHF
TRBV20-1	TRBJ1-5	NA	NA	TGCAGTGCTAGTGGGGGCAGGGAGGATCAGCCCCAGCATTTT	CSASGGREDQPQHF
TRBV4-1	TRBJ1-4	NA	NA	TGCGCCAGCAGCCAAGTGCGGGGTCTGGGGGGACGTAATGAAAAACTGTTTTTT	CASSQVRGLGGRNEKLFF
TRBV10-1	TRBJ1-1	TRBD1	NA	TGCGCCAGCAGGGCAGGGGGCTGGAACACTGAAGCTTTCTTT	CASRAGGWNTEAFF
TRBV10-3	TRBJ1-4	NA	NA	TGTGCCATAAAAAGGGAGCGGGATGAGGAACTGTTTTTT	CAIKRERDEELFF
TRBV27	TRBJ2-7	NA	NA	TGTGCCAGCAGTCCCTACAGGGTTATCGACGAGCAGTACTTC	CASSPYRVIDEQYF
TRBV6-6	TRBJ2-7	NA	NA	TGTGCCAGCGCACCCAGCTCCTACGAGCAGTACTTC	CASAPSSYEQYF
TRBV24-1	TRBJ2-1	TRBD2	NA	TGTGCCACCGGAACTCCTAGCGGGGGGGCTATTGAGCAGTTCTTC	CATGTPSGGAIEQFF
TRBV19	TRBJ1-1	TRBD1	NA	TGTGCCAGTAGTATGCTACAGGGGGGGAACACTGAAGCTTTCTTT	CASSMLQGGNTEAFF
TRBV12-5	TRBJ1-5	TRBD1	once	TGTGCTAGTGGTTTCGTGACGCGGGACAGGGTCTTCACTGGTGATAATCAGCCCCAGCATTTT	CASGFVTRDRVFTGDNQPQHF
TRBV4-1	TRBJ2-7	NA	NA	TGCGCCAGCAGCCAAGAGAGGGGGGGTCTGCATTACTTC	CASSQERGGLHYF
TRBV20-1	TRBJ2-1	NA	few	TGCAGTGCGGACACCCCCAATGAGCAGTTCTTC	CSADTPNEQFF
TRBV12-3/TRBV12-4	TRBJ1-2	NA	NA	TGTGCCAGCAGGCCTTCAGGCTTCTATGGCTACACCTTC	CASRPSGFYGYTF
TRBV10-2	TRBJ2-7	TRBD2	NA	TGCGCCAGTCAACTAGCGGGGCTTGACGAGCAGTACTTC	CASQLAGLDEQYF
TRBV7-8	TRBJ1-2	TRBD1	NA	TGTGCCAGCAGTCGACAGGGGTCCGTTGGCTACACCTTC	CASSRQGSVGYTF
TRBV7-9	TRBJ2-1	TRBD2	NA	TGTGCCAGCAGACGGACTAGCGGGGGAGAAATCGACAATGAGCAGTTCTTC	CASRRTSGGEIDNEQFF
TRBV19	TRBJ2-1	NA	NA	TGTGCCAGTAGTACGCCCCGGTACTCCTACAATGAGCAGTTCTTC	CASSTPRYSYNEQFF
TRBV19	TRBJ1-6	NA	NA	TGTGCCAGTAGCACCTCCCCGGGGAAAGATGATTCACCCCTCCACTTT	CASSTSPGKDDSPLHF
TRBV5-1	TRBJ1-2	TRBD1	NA	TGCGCCAGCAGCCCCCCCCTGGACAGGGGCTTGGATGGCTACACCTTC	CASSPPLDRGLDGYTF
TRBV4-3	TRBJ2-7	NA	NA	TGCGCCAGCAGCCAAGATTCTTTTGGGGCAGGGCAGTACTTC	CASSQDSFGAGQYF
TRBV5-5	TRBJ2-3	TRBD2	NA	TGTGCCAGCAGCTTTGGTAGCGGGGGAAACACAGATACGCAGTATTTT	CASSFGSGGNTDTQYF
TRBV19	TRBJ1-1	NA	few	TGTGCCAGTAGTCCTCAAGACATGAACACTGAAGCTTTCTTT	CASSPQDMNTEAFF
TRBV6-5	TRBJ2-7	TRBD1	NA	TGTGCCAGCAGTTACTCCACAGGGGGCTCGTACGAGCAGTACTTC	CASSYSTGGSYEQYF
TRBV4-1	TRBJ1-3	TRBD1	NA	TGCGCCAGCAGCCAGGGGGACAGGGCCCCCCCCAGCATATATTTT	CASSQGDRAPPSIYF
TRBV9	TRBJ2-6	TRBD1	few	TGTGCCAGCAGCGTAGAGGACAGGCCAAGCTCTGGGGCCAACGTCCTGACTTTC	CASSVEDRPSSGANVLTF
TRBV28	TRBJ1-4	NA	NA	TGTGCCAGCAGTGTGTATTCAACTAATGAAAAACTGTTTTTT	CASSVYSTNEKLFF
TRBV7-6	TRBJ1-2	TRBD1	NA	TGTGCCACCACACAGGGGCGTAACTATGGCTACACCTTC	CATTQGRNYGYTF
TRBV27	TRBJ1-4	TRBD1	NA	TGTGCCAGCAAACGACAGGGAAGATCGGATAATGAAAAACTGTTTTTT	CASKRQGRSDNEKLFF
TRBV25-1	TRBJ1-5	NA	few	TGTGCCAGCAGTGGGTCGGCCCCGGGAAGCAATCAGCCCCAGCATTTT	CASSGSAPGSNQPQHF
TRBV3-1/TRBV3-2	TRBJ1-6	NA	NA	TGTGCCAGCAGCCCGACAAACCATTCACCCCTCCACTTT	CASSPTNHSPLHF
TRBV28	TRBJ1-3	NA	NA	TGTGCCAGCGCGGATCACTCTGGAAACACCATATATTTT	CASADHSGNTIYF
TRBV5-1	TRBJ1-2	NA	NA	TGCGCCAGCAGCTTGGATGGAGGAAACTATGGCTACACCTTC	CASSLDGGNYGYTF